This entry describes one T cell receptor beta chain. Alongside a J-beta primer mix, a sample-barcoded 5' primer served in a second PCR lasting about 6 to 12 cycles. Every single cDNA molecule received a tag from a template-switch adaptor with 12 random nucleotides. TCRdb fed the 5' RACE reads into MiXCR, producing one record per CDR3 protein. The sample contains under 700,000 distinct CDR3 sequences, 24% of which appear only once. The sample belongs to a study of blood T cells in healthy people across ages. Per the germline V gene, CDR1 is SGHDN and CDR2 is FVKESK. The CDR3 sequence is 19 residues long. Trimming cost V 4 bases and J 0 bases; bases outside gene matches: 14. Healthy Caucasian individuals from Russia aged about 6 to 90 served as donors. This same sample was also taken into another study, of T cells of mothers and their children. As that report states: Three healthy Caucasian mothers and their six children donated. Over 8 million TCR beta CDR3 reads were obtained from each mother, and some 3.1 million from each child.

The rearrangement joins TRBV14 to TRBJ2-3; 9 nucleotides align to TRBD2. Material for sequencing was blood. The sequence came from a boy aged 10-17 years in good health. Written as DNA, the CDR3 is TGTGCCAGCAGCCCGCTCCGGCGGGGGGGAAAAGAGAGCACAGATACGCAGTATTTT. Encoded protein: CASSPLRRGGKESTDTQYF. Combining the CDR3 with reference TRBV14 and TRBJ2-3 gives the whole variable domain EAGVTQFPSHSVIEKGQTVTLRCDPISGHDNLYWYRRVMGKEIKFLLHFVKESKQDESGMPNNRFLAERTGGTYSTLKVQPAELEDSGVYFCASSPLRRGGKESTDTQYFGPGTRLTVL.